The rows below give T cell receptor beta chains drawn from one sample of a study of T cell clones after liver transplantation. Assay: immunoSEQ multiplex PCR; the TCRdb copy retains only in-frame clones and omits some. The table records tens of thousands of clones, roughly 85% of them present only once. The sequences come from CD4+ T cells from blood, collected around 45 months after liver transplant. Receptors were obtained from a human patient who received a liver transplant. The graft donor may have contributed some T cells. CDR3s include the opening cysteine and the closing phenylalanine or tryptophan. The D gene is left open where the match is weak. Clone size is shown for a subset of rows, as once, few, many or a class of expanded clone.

CDR3aa: CASSPLLSRTSKHFF
CDR3nt: TGCGCCAGCAGCCCCCTCCTCAGCCGGACTTCCAAGCATTTCTTC
abundance: .
j_gene: TRBJ2-1
v_gene: TRBV4-3
d_gene: .

CDR3aa: CASGVYTGELFF
CDR3nt: TGTGCCAGCGGGGTCTACACCGGGGAGCTGTTTTTT
abundance: .
j_gene: TRBJ2-2
v_gene: TRBV6-1
d_gene: .

CDR3aa: CASSHTRAKNIQYF
CDR3nt: TGTGCCAGCAGTCACACGAGAGCCAAAAACATTCAGTACTTC
abundance: .
j_gene: TRBJ2-4
v_gene: TRBV28
d_gene: .

CDR3aa: CAGSLLTGTWSNYGYTF
CDR3nt: TGTGCCGGCAGCTTACTCACAGGGACTTGGTCTAACTATGGCTACACCTTC
abundance: .
j_gene: TRBJ1-2
v_gene: TRBV7-8
d_gene: .

CDR3aa: CASSFWGDYEQYF
CDR3nt: TGTGCCAGCAGCTTCTGGGGAGACTACGAGCAGTACTTC
abundance: .
j_gene: TRBJ2-7
v_gene: TRBV5-4
d_gene: .

CDR3aa: CASSTLAWRAGDTQYF
CDR3nt: TGTGCCAGCAGTACCCTAGCTTGGAGGGCCGGAGATACGCAGTATTTT
abundance: .
j_gene: TRBJ2-3
v_gene: TRBV25-1
d_gene: .

CDR3aa: CASSFQPGGTDTQYF
CDR3nt: TGTGCCAGCAGTTTCCAGCCGGGGGGCACAGATACGCAGTATTTT
abundance: .
j_gene: TRBJ2-3
v_gene: TRBV27
d_gene: .

CDR3aa: CASSFVLQETQYF
CDR3nt: TGTGCCAGCAGCTTTGTCTTACAAGAGACCCAGTACTTC
abundance: medium-sized
j_gene: TRBJ2-5
v_gene: TRBV7-2
d_gene: .

CDR3aa: CASSPYSGPPSTDTQYF
CDR3nt: TGTGCCAGTAGTCCCTACAGTGGCCCACCATCCACAGATACGCAGTATTTT
abundance: .
j_gene: TRBJ2-3
v_gene: TRBV19
d_gene: .

CDR3aa: CASSPRGSDNQPQHF
CDR3nt: TGTGCCAGCAGTCCCCGAGGGTCCGACAATCAGCCCCAGCATTTT
abundance: .
j_gene: TRBJ1-5
v_gene: TRBV6-6
d_gene: .

CDR3aa: CASSSSGQSNYGYTF
CDR3nt: TGCGCCAGCAGCTCCTCGGGACAGTCTAACTATGGCTACACCTTC
abundance: .
j_gene: TRBJ1-2
v_gene: TRBV4-1
d_gene: TRBD1

CDR3aa: CASSAFMNTEAFF
CDR3nt: TGTGCCAGTAGTGCCTTTATGAACACTGAAGCTTTCTTT
abundance: few
j_gene: TRBJ1-1
v_gene: TRBV19
d_gene: .

CDR3aa: CASSRDSSSYNEQFF
CDR3nt: TGTGCCAGCAGTAGGGACTCAAGCTCCTACAATGAGCAGTTCTTC
abundance: .
j_gene: TRBJ2-1
v_gene: TRBV6-6
d_gene: .

CDR3aa: CASRETEDQPQHF
CDR3nt: TGTGCCAGCAGGGAGACGGAGGATCAGCCCCAGCATTTT
abundance: .
j_gene: TRBJ1-5
v_gene: TRBV2
d_gene: .

CDR3aa: CASSFGTGGNEKLFF
CDR3nt: TGTGCCAGCAGCTTCGGGACGGGGGGTAATGAAAAACTGTTTTTT
abundance: once
j_gene: TRBJ1-4
v_gene: TRBV7-9
d_gene: .

CDR3aa: CAWSVGETQYF
CDR3nt: TGTGCCTGGAGTGTCGGGGAGACCCAGTACTTC
abundance: few
j_gene: TRBJ2-5
v_gene: TRBV30
d_gene: .

CDR3aa: CASSLVVAEQFF
CDR3nt: TGTGCCAGCAGCTTAGTGGTAGCGGAGCAGTTCTTC
abundance: .
j_gene: TRBJ2-1
v_gene: TRBV7-9
d_gene: .

CDR3aa: CASSLQGRGTNTEAFF
CDR3nt: TGCGCCAGCAGCTTACAGGGGCGGGGAACCAACACTGAAGCTTTCTTT
abundance: .
j_gene: TRBJ1-1
v_gene: TRBV5-1
d_gene: TRBD1

CDR3aa: CASSRTGGDNGYTF
CDR3nt: TGCGCCAGCAGTAGGACAGGGGGCGACAATGGCTACACCTTC
abundance: .
j_gene: TRBJ1-2
v_gene: TRBV10-2
d_gene: TRBD1

CDR3aa: CASSQAGGTDTQYF
CDR3nt: TGCGCCAGCAGCCAAGCAGGGGGCACAGATACGCAGTATTTT
abundance: .
j_gene: TRBJ2-3
v_gene: TRBV4-1
d_gene: .

CDR3aa: CASSRNGDSTDTQYF
CDR3nt: TGCGCCAGCAGCCGAAACGGGGACAGCACAGATACGCAGTATTTT
abundance: .
j_gene: TRBJ2-3
v_gene: TRBV5-1
d_gene: .

CDR3aa: CASSLGGTTRGYTF
CDR3nt: TGTGCCAGCAGCTTGGGAGGGACCACCCGGGGCTACACCTTC
abundance: .
j_gene: TRBJ1-2
v_gene: TRBV7-2
d_gene: .

CDR3aa: CASIRQGYDGYTF
CDR3nt: TGTGCCAGTATTCGACAGGGGTACGATGGCTACACCTTC
abundance: .
j_gene: TRBJ1-2
v_gene: TRBV19
d_gene: TRBD1

CDR3aa: CASRGQGAGTEAFF
CDR3nt: TGTGCCAGCCGGGGACAGGGGGCGGGCACTGAAGCTTTCTTT
abundance: .
j_gene: TRBJ1-1
v_gene: TRBV6-5
d_gene: TRBD1

CDR3aa: CATSVGGFNQPQHF
CDR3nt: TGTGCCACCAGCGTGGGGGGCTTTAACCAGCCCCAGCATTTT
abundance: once
j_gene: TRBJ1-5
v_gene: TRBV28
d_gene: .

CDR3aa: CASSLEGQGARGYTF
CDR3nt: TGCGCCAGCAGCTTGGAGGGACAGGGGGCGCGAGGCTACACCTTC
abundance: once
j_gene: TRBJ1-2
v_gene: TRBV5-1
d_gene: TRBD1

CDR3aa: CASSSGQGRNYGYTF
CDR3nt: TGTGCCAGCAGTTCCGGACAGGGAAGAAACTATGGCTACACCTTC
abundance: once
j_gene: TRBJ1-2
v_gene: TRBV27
d_gene: TRBD1

CDR3aa: CAWSVLNSGNTIYF
CDR3nt: TGTGCCTGGAGTGTACTGAACTCTGGAAACACCATATATTTT
abundance: few
j_gene: TRBJ1-3
v_gene: TRBV30
d_gene: .

CDR3aa: CASSLIGVEAFF
CDR3nt: TGTGCCAGCTCACTTATAGGCGTTGAAGCTTTCTTT
abundance: .
j_gene: TRBJ1-1
v_gene: TRBV18
d_gene: .

CDR3aa: CASSLLDGLSGANVLTF
CDR3nt: TGTGCCAGCAGCTTACTCGACGGCCTCTCTGGGGCCAACGTCCTGACTTTC
abundance: .
j_gene: TRBJ2-6
v_gene: TRBV5-6
d_gene: .

CDR3aa: CASSYSNRAGGYTF
CDR3nt: TGTGCCAGCAGTTACTCGAACAGGGCCGGAGGCTACACCTTC
abundance: .
j_gene: TRBJ1-2
v_gene: TRBV6-5
d_gene: .

CDR3aa: CASSHDYPGSEQYF
CDR3nt: TGTGCCAGCAGCCACGACTACCCGGGGTCCGAGCAGTACTTC
abundance: .
j_gene: TRBJ2-7
v_gene: TRBV28
d_gene: .

CDR3aa: CASRVDRGLRPQHF
CDR3nt: TGTGCCAGCAGGGTCGACAGGGGGCTACGGCCCCAGCATTTT
abundance: .
j_gene: TRBJ1-5
v_gene: TRBV28
d_gene: TRBD1

CDR3aa: CAWSGGQAQFF
CDR3nt: TGTGCCTGGAGTGGAGGACAGGCTCAGTTCTTC
abundance: .
j_gene: TRBJ2-1
v_gene: TRBV30
d_gene: TRBD1

CDR3aa: CASSIVGDLYEQYF
CDR3nt: TGTGCCAGTAGTATAGTGGGGGACCTCTACGAGCAGTACTTC
abundance: once
j_gene: TRBJ2-7
v_gene: TRBV19
d_gene: .

CDR3aa: CSVSEGAGANVLTF
CDR3nt: TGCAGCGTTTCGGAGGGCGCTGGGGCCAACGTCCTGACTTTC
abundance: .
j_gene: TRBJ2-6
v_gene: TRBV29-1
d_gene: .

CDR3aa: CASSSGDREEYEQYF
CDR3nt: TGCGCCAGCAGCTCAGGGGACAGGGAAGAGTACGAGCAGTACTTC
abundance: .
j_gene: TRBJ2-7
v_gene: TRBV5-1
d_gene: TRBD1

CDR3aa: CASSLQTGEAYGYTF
CDR3nt: TGCGCCAGCAGCCTCCAGACAGGGGAGGCCTATGGCTACACCTTC
abundance: .
j_gene: TRBJ1-2
v_gene: TRBV4-3
d_gene: TRBD1

CDR3aa: CASSLAARGEAFF
CDR3nt: TGTGCCAGCAGCTTAGCGGCCAGGGGGGAAGCTTTCTTT
abundance: .
j_gene: TRBJ1-1
v_gene: TRBV7-2
d_gene: TRBD1

CDR3aa: CASTEGPRRNTEAFF
CDR3nt: TGTGCCAGCACCGAGGGTCCCCGGCGGAACACTGAAGCTTTCTTT
abundance: .
j_gene: TRBJ1-1
v_gene: TRBV6-1
d_gene: .

CDR3aa: CASSLSTSSNQPQHF
CDR3nt: TGTGCCAGCAGTTTGAGTACCAGTAGCAATCAGCCCCAGCATTTT
abundance: .
j_gene: TRBJ1-5
v_gene: TRBV28
d_gene: .

CDR3aa: CASSQISSGVGLNEQFF
CDR3nt: TGTGCCAGCAGCCAAATTTCTTCAGGGGTCGGTCTTAATGAGCAGTTCTTC
abundance: .
j_gene: TRBJ2-1
v_gene: TRBV4-2
d_gene: .

CDR3aa: CASSPLRGNTEAFF
CDR3nt: TGTGCCAGCAGTCCCCTTCGCGGGAACACTGAAGCTTTCTTT
abundance: .
j_gene: TRBJ1-1
v_gene: TRBV28
d_gene: .

CDR3aa: CAWRRDRALNTEAFF
CDR3nt: TGTGCCTGGAGAAGGGACAGGGCCCTGAACACTGAAGCTTTCTTT
abundance: .
j_gene: TRBJ1-1
v_gene: TRBV30
d_gene: TRBD1

CDR3aa: CASSLVSGSDDSTDTQYF
CDR3nt: TGTGCCAGCAGCTTAGTTTCAGGAAGCGATGATAGCACAGATACGCAGTATTTT
abundance: .
j_gene: TRBJ2-3
v_gene: TRBV7-2
d_gene: .

CDR3aa: CASSQDRGFPGGQFF
CDR3nt: TGTGCCAGCAGCCAAGATCGTGGTTTTCCCGGAGGGCAGTTCTTC
abundance: .
j_gene: TRBJ2-1
v_gene: TRBV4-2
d_gene: .

CDR3aa: CASSPDQQSSYNEQFF
CDR3nt: TGTGCCAGCAGCCCCGACCAGCAGAGCTCCTACAATGAGCAGTTCTTC
abundance: .
j_gene: TRBJ2-1
v_gene: TRBV7-3
d_gene: .

CDR3aa: CASSSTGRDSGANVLTF
CDR3nt: TGTGCCAGCAGCTCTACAGGGAGAGACTCTGGGGCCAACGTCCTGACTTTC
abundance: .
j_gene: TRBJ2-6
v_gene: TRBV11-2
d_gene: .

CDR3aa: CASSQEVRRNIQYF
CDR3nt: TGTGCCAGCAGCCAAGAAGTCAGGCGAAACATTCAGTACTTC
abundance: few
j_gene: TRBJ2-4
v_gene: TRBV4-2
d_gene: .

CDR3aa: CASSGLAASSYNEQFF
CDR3nt: TGTGCCAGCTCAGGACTAGCGGCTAGCTCCTACAATGAGCAGTTCTTC
abundance: .
j_gene: TRBJ2-1
v_gene: TRBV18
d_gene: TRBD2

CDR3aa: CASSLRRLKGNQPQHF
CDR3nt: TGTGCCAGCAGTTTACGGAGATTGAAGGGCAATCAGCCCCAGCATTTT
abundance: .
j_gene: TRBJ1-5
v_gene: TRBV28
d_gene: .

CDR3aa: CASSAPGGREISDTQYF
CDR3nt: TGTGCCAGCAGCGCCCCCGGGGGCAGGGAGATATCGGATACGCAGTATTTT
abundance: .
j_gene: TRBJ2-3
v_gene: TRBV9
d_gene: .

CDR3aa: CASSGGLFSTDTQYF
CDR3nt: TGCGCCAGCTCAGGGGGTCTCTTTAGCACAGATACGCAGTATTTT
abundance: .
j_gene: TRBJ2-3
v_gene: TRBV10-2
d_gene: TRBD1

CDR3aa: CASSRWVPKNNEQFF
CDR3nt: TGTGCCAGCAGCCGGTGGGTGCCCAAGAACAATGAGCAGTTCTTC
abundance: .
j_gene: TRBJ2-1
v_gene: TRBV5-6
d_gene: .

CDR3aa: CSVERAPNTGELFF
CDR3nt: TGCAGCGTTGAAAGGGCACCGAACACCGGGGAGCTGTTTTTT
abundance: few
j_gene: TRBJ2-2
v_gene: TRBV29-1
d_gene: .

CDR3aa: CASSPPRGTSGSQETQYF
CDR3nt: TGTGCCAGCTCACCACCGAGGGGGACTAGCGGGTCCCAAGAGACCCAGTACTTC
abundance: .
j_gene: TRBJ2-5
v_gene: TRBV18
d_gene: TRBD2

CDR3aa: CASSQGWTGSVLGGSYNEQFF
CDR3nt: TGTGCCAGCAGCCAAGGGTGGACAGGGTCAGTTCTTGGAGGCTCCTACAATGAGCAGTTCTTC
abundance: few
j_gene: TRBJ2-1
v_gene: TRBV4-2
d_gene: TRBD1

CDR3aa: CASSQGPQVLNYGYTF
CDR3nt: TGCGCCAGCAGCCAAGGGCCGCAGGTCCTCAACTATGGCTACACCTTC
abundance: .
j_gene: TRBJ1-2
v_gene: TRBV4-1
d_gene: .

CDR3aa: CASSSAQGNQPQHF
CDR3nt: TGTGCCAGCAGCTCAGCGCAGGGAAATCAGCCCCAGCATTTT
abundance: once
j_gene: TRBJ1-5
v_gene: TRBV7-8
d_gene: .

CDR3aa: CASKTGGSNQPQHF
CDR3nt: TGTGCCAGCAAGACAGGGGGTAGCAATCAGCCCCAGCATTTT
abundance: .
j_gene: TRBJ1-5
v_gene: TRBV28
d_gene: TRBD1